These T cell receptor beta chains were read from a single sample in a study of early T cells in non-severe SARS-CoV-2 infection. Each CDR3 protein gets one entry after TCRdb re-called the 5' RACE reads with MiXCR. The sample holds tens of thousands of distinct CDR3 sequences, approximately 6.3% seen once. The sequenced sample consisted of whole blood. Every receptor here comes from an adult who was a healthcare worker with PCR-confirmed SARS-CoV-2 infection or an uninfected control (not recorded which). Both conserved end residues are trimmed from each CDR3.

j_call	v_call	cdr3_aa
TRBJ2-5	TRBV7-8	ASSPPGQGYYGTQY
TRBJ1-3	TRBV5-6	ASSYTGAGNTIY
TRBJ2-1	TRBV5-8	ASSAGLADYNEQF
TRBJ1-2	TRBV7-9	ASSFSQANYGYT
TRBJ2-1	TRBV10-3	AISDSRGRANEQF
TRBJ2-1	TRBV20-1	SATLAGGRNNEQF
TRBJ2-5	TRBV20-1	SARGPSGEETQY
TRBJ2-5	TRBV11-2	ASSPRPRETQY
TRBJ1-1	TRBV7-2	ASSFQQGVTEAF
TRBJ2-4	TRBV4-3	ASSHPSGQGEGRQY
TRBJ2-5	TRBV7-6	ASSSGQDQETQY
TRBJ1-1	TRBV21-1	ASPSGGTEAF
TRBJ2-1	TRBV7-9	ASSFIQVYNEQF
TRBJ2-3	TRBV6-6	ASSTRVPLGTQY
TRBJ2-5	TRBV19	ASIGRSQETQY
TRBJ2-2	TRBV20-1	SARPGAANTGELF
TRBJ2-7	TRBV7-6	ASSPRDSSYEQY
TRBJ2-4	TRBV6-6	ASSYPAQYKNIQY
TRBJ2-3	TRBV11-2	ASSLGGRSNTGTQY
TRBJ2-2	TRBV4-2	ASSRRLGNTGELF
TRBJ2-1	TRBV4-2	ASSQGAGPAREEQF
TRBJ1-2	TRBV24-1	ATSDFTQYYGYT
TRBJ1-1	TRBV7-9	ASSFDRRGTEAF
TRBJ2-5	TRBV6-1	ASRSDRVGETQY
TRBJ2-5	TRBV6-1	ASGAGTQETQY
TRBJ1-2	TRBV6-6	ASRLTDRGDFGYT
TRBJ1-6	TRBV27	ASRAGQNNSPLH
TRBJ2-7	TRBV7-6	ASSPQGLRGEQY
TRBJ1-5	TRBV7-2	ASSRGTGGFNQPQH
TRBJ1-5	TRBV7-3	ASSLSLNQPQH
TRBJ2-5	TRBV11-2	ASSLDRARQETQY
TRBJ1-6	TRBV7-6	ASSSGTGLDSPLH
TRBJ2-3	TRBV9	ASSVAADTQY
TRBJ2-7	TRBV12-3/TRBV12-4	ASSLDLSSYEQY
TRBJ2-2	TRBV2	ASSGQNTGELF
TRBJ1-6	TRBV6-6	ASSYRGDSPLH
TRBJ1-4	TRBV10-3	AIGQVEGEKLF
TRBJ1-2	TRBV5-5	ASSLNRAARGYT
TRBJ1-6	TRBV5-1	ASTPGQDFSPLH
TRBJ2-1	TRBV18	ASSPDRQLEQF
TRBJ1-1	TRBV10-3	AISESNQGMSTEAF
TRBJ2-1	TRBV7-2	ASSFSSGSYNEQF
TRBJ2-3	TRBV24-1	ATGGESTDTQY
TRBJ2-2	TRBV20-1	SAKTVHTGELF
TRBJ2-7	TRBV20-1	SAHTGVDEQY
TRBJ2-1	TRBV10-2	ASSEPFGGRGNEQF
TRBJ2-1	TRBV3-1	ASSQGRTQYNEQF
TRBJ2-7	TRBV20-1	SASPPSGGGLSSYEQY
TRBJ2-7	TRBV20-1	SARPTSPTSGTPYEQY
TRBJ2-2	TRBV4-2	ASSRSLRDTSTGELF
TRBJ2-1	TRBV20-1	SARPWNSYNEQF
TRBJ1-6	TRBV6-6	ASSQGLNNSPLH
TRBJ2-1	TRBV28	ASSLPGVNEQF